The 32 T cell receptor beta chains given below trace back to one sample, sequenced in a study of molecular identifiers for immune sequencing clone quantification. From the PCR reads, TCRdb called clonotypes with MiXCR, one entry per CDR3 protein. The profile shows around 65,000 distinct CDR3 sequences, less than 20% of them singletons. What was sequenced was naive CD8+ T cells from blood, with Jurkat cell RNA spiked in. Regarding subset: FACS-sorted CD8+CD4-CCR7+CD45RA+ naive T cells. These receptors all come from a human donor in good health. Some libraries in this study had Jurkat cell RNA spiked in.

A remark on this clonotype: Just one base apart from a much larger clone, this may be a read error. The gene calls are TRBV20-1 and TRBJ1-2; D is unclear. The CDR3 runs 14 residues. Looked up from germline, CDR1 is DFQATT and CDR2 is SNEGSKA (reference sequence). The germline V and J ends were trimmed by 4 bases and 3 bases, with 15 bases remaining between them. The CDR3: CSANPRLRDYGYTF. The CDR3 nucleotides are TGCAGTGCTAACCCCAGACTAAGGGACTATGGCTACACCTTC.

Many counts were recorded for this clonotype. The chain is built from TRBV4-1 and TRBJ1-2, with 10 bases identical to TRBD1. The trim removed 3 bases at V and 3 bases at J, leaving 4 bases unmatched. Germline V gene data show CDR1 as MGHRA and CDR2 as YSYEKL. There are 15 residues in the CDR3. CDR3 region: CASSQVGTGDYGYTF. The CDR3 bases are TGCGCCAGCAGCCAGGTTGGGACAGGGGACTATGGCTACACCTTC.

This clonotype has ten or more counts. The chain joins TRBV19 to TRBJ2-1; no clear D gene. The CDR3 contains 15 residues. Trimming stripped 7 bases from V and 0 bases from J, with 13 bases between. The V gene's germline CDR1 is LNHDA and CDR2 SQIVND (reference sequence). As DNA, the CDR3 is TGTGCCAGTACCTTGGGCAGGACCTCCTACAATGAGCAGTTCTTC. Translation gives CASTLGRTSYNEQFF.

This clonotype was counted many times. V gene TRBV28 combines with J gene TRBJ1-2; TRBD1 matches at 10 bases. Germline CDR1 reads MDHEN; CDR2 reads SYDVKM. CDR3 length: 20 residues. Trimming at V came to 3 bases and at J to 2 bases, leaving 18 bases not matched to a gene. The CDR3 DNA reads TGTGCCAGCAGTTTGGGCCAGTTAATGACAGGGGGCAATTTGAACTATGGCTACACCTTC. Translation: CASSLGQLMTGGNLNYGYTF.

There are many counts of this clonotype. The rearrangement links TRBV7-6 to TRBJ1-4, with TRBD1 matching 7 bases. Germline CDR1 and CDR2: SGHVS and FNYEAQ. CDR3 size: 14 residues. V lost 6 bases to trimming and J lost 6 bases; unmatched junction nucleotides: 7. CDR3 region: CASSSDRVDEKLFF. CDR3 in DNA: TGTGCCAGCAGTTCCGACAGGGTGGATGAAAAACTGTTTTTT. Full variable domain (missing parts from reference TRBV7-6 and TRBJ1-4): GAGVSQSPRYKVTKRGQDVALRCDPISGHVSLYWYRQALGQGPEFLTYFNYEAQQDKSGLPNDRFSAERPEGSISTLTIQRTEQRDSAMYRCASSSDRVDEKLFFGSGTQLSVL.

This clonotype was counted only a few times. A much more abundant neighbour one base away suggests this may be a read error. The DNA of the CDR3 is TGTGCCATCAGTGAGGAGGTGGCTAGGCTGTACGAGCAGTACTTC. This translates into CAISEEVARLYEQYF. The chain employs TRBV10-3 and TRBJ2-7; D not resolved. Germline loops: CDR1 ENHRY, CDR2 SYGVKD. This CDR3 is 15 amino acids long. The ends were cut back, 2 bases at V and 4 bases at J, with 15 bases in the middle.

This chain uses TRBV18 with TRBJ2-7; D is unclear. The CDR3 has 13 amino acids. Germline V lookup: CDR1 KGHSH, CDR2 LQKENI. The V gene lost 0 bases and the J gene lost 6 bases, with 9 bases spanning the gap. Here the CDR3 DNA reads TGTGCCAGCTCACCACCCCTCTCTGCCGAGCAGTACTTC. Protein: CASSPPLSAEQYF.

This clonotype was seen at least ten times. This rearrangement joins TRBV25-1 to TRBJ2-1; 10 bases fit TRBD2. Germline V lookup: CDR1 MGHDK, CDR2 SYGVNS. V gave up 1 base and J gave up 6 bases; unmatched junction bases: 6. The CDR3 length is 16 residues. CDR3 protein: CASSEWVAGGLNEQFF. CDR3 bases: TGTGCCAGCAGTGAATGGGTAGCGGGAGGTCTCAATGAGCAGTTCTTC.

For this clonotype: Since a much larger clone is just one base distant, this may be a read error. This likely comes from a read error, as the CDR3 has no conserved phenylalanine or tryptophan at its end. The DNA for the CDR3 is TGCAGCGTTTTCGGACCTCCGTCATTTGGTACTGAAGCTTTCTCT. It codes for CSVFGPPSFGTEAFS. The chain has TRBV29-1 and TRBJ1-1, with no clear D. This CDR3 contains 15 residues. Trimming removed 5 bases from V and 5 bases from J, with 21 bases in between. CDR1 is SQVTM and CDR2 is ANQGSEA in the germline V gene.

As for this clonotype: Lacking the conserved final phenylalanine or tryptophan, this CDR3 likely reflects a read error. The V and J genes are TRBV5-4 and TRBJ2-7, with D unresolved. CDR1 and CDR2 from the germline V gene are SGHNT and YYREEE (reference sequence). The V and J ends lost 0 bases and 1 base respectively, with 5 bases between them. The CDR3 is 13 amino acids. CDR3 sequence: CASSLDRSYEQYL. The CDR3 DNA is TGTGCCAGCAGCTTGGATAGGTCCTACGAGCAGTACCTC.

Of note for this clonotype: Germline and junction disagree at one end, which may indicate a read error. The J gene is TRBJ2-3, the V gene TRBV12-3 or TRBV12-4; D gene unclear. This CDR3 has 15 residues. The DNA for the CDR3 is TGTGCCAGCTGGGCGGAAAACCCTGGCACAGACACGCAGTATTTT. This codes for CASWAENPGTDTQYF.

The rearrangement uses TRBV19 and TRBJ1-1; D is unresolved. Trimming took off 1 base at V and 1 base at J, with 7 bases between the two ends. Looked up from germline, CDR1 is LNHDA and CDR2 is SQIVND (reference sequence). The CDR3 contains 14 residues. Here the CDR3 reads CASSIVAENTEAFF. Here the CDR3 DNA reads TGTGCCAGTAGTATAGTGGCGGAGAACACTGAAGCTTTCTTT.

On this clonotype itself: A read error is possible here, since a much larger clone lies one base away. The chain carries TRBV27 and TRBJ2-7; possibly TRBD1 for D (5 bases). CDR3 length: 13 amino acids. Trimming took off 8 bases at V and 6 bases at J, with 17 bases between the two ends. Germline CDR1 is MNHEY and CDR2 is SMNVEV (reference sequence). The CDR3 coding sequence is TGTGCCAGCGCATGGAAGGCAGGGTTCGAGCAGTACTTC. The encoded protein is CASAWKAGFEQYF.

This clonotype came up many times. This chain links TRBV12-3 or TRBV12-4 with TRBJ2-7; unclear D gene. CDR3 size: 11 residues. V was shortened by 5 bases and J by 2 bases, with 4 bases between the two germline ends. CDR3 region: CASSPTYEQYF. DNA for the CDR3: TGTGCCAGCAGTCCAACCTACGAGCAGTACTTC.

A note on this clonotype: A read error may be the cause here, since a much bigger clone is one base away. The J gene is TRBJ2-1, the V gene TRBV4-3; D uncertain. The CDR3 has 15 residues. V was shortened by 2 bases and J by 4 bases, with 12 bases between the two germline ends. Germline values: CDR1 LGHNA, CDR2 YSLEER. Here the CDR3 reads CASSQTSDDYNEQFF. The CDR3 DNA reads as TGCGCCAGCAGCCAAACCTCTGACGATTACAATGAGCAGTTCTTC.

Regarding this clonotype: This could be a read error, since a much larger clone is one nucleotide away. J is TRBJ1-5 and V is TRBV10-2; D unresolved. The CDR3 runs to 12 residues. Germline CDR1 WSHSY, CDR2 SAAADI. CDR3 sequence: CASSVTNQPRHF. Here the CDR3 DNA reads TGCGCCAGCAGTGTCACCAATCAGCCCCGGCATTTT.

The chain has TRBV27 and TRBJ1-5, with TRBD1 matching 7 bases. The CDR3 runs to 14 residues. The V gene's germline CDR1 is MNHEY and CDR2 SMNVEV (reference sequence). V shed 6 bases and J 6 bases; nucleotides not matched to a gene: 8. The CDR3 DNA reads TGTGCCAGCAGCGACACAGGGGACGCTCAGCCCCAGCATTTT. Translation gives CASSDTGDAQPQHF.

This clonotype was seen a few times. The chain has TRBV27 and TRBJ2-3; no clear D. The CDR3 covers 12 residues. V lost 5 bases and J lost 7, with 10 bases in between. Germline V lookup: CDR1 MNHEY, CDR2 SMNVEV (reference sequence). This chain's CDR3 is CASSPQQHTQYF. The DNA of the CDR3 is TGTGCCAGCAGTCCTCAACAACATACGCAGTATTTT.

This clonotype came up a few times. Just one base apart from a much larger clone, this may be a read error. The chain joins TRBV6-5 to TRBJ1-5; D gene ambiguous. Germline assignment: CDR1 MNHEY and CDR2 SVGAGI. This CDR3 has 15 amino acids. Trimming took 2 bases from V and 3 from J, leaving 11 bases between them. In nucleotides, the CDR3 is TGTGCCAGCAGTTACACGATGGGAGACAATCAGCCCCAGCATTTT. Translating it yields CASSYTMGDNQPQHF.

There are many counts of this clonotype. The CDR3 loop reads CASSPRSVSGWGSYEQYF. The DNA of the CDR3 is TGTGCCAGCAGTCCCCGATCCGTTAGCGGGTGGGGGTCCTACGAGCAGTACTTC. The chain has TRBV28 and TRBJ2-7; 7 bases map to TRBD2. The V gene end was trimmed by 5 bases and the J gene end by 1 base; junction bases not matched to a gene: 17. The CDR3 has 18 amino acids. Germline values: CDR1 MDHEN, CDR2 SYDVKM.

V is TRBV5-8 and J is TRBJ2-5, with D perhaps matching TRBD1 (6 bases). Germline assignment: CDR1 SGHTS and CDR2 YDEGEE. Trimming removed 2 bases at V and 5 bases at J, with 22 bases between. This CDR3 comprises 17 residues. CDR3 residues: CASSFFGRRITGETQYF. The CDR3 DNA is TGTGCCAGCAGCTTTTTCGGCAGGCGGATTACAGGGGAGACCCAGTACTTC. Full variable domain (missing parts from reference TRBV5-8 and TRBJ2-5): EAGVTQSPTHLIKTRGQQATLRCSPISGHTSVYWYQQALGLGLQFLLWYDEGEERNRGNFPPRFSGRQFPNYSSELNVNALELEDSALYLCASSFFGRRITGETQYFGPGTRLLVL.

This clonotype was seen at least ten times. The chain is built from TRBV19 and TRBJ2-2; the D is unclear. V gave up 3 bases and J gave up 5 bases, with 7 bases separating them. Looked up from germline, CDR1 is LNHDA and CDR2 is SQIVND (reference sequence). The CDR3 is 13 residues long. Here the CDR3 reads CASSIVRTGELFF. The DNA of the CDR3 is TGTGCCAGTAGTATTGTGCGGACCGGGGAGCTGTTTTTT.

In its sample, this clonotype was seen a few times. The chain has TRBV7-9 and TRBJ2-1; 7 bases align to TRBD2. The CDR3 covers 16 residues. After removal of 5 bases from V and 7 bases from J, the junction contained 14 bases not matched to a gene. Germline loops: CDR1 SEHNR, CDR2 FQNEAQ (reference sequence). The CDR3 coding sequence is TGTGCCAGCAGCCCCTTAGACGTAGCGGGCGGAAATGAGCAGTTCTTC. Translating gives CASSPLDVAGGNEQFF.

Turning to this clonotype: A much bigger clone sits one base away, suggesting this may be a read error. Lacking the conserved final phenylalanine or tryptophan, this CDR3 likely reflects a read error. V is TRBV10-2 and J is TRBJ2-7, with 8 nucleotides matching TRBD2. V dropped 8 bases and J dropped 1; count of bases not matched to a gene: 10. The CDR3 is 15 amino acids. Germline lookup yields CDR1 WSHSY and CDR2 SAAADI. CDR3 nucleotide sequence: TGCGCCAGCCGTACCTCTAGCGGGCCTTCCTACGAGCAGTACTCC. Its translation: CASRTSSGPSYEQYS.

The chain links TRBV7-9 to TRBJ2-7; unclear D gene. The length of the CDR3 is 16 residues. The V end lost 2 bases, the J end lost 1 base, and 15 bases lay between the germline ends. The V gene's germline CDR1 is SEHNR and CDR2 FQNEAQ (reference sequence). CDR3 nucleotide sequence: TGTGCCAGCAGCTTATCTGTCCCGGAACCTTCCTACGAGCAGTACTTC. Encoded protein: CASSLSVPEPSYEQYF.

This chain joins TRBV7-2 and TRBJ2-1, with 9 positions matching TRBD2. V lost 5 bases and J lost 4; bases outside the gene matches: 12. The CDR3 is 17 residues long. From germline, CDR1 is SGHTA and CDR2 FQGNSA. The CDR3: CASSTPQIAGAYNEQFF. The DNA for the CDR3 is TGTGCCAGCAGCACCCCCCAAATAGCGGGAGCTTACAATGAGCAGTTCTTC. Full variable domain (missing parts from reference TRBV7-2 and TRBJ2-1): GAGVSQSPSNKVTEKGKDVELRCDPISGHTALYWYRQSLGQGLEFLIYFQGNSAPDKSGLPSDRFSAERTGGSVSTLTIQRTQQEDSAVYLCASSTPQIAGAYNEQFFGPGTRLTVL.

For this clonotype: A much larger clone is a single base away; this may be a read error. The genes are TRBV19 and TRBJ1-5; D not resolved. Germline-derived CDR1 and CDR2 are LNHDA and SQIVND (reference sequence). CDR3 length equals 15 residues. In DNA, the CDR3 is TGTGCCAGTATTATATATGGGGATAGCAATCAGCCCCAGCATTTT. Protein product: CASIIYGDSNQPQHF.

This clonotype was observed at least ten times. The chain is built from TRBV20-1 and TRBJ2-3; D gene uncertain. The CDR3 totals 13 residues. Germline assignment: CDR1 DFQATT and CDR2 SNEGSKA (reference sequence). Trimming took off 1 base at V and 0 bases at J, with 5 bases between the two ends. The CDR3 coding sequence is TGCAGTGCTAGAGGCGATAGCACAGATACGCAGTATTTT. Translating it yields CSARGDSTDTQYF.

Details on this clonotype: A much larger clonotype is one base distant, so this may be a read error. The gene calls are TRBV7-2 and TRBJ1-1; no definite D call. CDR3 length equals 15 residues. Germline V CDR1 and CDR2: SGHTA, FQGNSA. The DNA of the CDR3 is TGTGCCCGCAGCTTAGTACCGGCGTTGAACACTGAAGCTTTCTTT. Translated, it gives CARSLVPALNTEAFF.

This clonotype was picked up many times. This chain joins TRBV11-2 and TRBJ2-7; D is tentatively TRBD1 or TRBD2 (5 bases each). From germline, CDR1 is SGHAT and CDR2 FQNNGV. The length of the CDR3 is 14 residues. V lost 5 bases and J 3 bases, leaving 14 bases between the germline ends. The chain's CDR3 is CASSPGTLFYEQYF. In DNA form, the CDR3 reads TGTGCCAGCAGCCCGGGGACCCTATTCTACGAGCAGTACTTC. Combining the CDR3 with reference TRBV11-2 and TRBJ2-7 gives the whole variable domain EAGVAQSPRYKIIEKRQSVAFWCNPISGHATLYWYQQILGQGPKLLIQFQNNGVVDDSQLPKDRFSAERLKGVDSTLKIQPAKLEDSAVYLCASSPGTLFYEQYFGPGTRLTVT.

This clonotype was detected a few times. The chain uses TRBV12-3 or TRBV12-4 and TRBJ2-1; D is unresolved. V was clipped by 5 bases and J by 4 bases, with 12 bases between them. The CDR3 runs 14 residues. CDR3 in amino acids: CASSIGFPYNEQFF. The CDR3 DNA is TGTGCCAGCAGTATAGGGTTCCCTTACAATGAGCAGTTCTTC.

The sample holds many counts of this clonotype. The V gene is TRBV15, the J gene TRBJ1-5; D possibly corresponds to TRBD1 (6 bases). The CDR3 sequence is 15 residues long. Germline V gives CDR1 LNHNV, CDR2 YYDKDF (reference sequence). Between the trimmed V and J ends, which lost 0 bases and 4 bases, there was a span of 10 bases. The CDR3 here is CATSRDRGTNQPQHF. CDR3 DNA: TGTGCCACCAGCAGAGACAGGGGTACTAATCAGCCCCAGCATTTT. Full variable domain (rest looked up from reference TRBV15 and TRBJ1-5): DAMVIQNPRYQVTQFGKPVTLSCSQTLNHNVMYWYQQKSSQAPKLLFHYYDKDFNNEADTPDNFQSRRPNTSFCFLDIRSPGLGDTAMYLCATSRDRGTNQPQHFGDGTRLSIL.